The rows below give T cell receptor beta chains drawn from one sample of a study of CD8+CD57+ T cells in acquired aplastic anemia. TCRdb re-derived calls from the reads in MiXCR, one entry per CDR3 protein. The sample contains about 220,000 distinct CDR3 sequences, about 37% of which appear only once. Sample: sorted CD4+, CD8+, or CD8+CD57+ T cells (not recorded which) from PBMCs. Every receptor here comes from a human donor in good health, serving as a control. Both conserved end residues are part of each CDR3. Fields, in order: clone size, J gene, D gene, CDR3 length, V gene, CDR3 protein, CDR3 DNA. A D gene is named only where the DNA matches it firmly. Clone size is shown for a subset of rows, as once, few, many or a class of expanded clone.

NA TRBJ2-2 NA 14 TRBV7-2 CASSRTYGTGELFF TGTGCCAGCAGCCGAACCTATGGGACCGGGGAGCTGTTTTTT
few TRBJ2-7 NA 13 TRBV4-3 CARGPLIPYEQYF TGCGCCAGAGGACCGCTAATTCCCTACGAGCAGTACTTC
many TRBJ1-6 NA 14 TRBV7-9 CASSQTGSNSPLHF TGTGCCAGCAGCCAAACAGGGAGTAATTCACCCCTCCACTTT
NA TRBJ2-1 TRBD2 15 TRBV2 CASTNAGTSGNEQFF TGTGCCAGCACCAACGCCGGGACTAGCGGGAATGAGCAGTTCTTC
many TRBJ2-3 NA 14 TRBV24-1 CATSASSGSDTQYF TGTGCCACCAGTGCCTCGAGTGGTTCAGATACGCAGTATTTT
few TRBJ1-3 TRBD1 19 TRBV4-1 CASSRVGTGGRGSGNTIYF TGCGCCAGCAGCCGAGTCGGGACAGGGGGTAGAGGCTCTGGAAACACCATATATTTT
few TRBJ1-6 NA 13 TRBV2 CASSDSGLGPLHF TGTGCCAGCAGTGATTCCGGGTTGGGACCCCTCCACTTT
few TRBJ2-5 TRBD1 15 TRBV6-1 CASSRGTGKQETQYF TGTGCCAGCAGCCGTGGGACAGGAAAACAAGAGACCCAGTACTTC
many TRBJ1-2 TRBD1 13 TRBV20-1 CSAPGPGGYGYTF TGCAGTGCTCCAGGGCCAGGGGGCTATGGCTACACCTTC
NA TRBJ2-2 NA 15 TRBV6-1 CASSRHPGNTGELFF TGTGCCAGCTCACGCCACCCAGGGAACACCGGGGAGCTGTTTTTT
NA TRBJ2-2 NA 14 TRBV5-1 CASSWVLDTGELFF TGCGCCAGCAGCTGGGTACTAGACACCGGGGAGCTGTTTTTT
many TRBJ1-3 NA 18 TRBV9 CASSSPRGTKPAGNTIYF TGTGCCAGCAGCTCACCGAGAGGGACCAAACCGGCTGGAAACACCATATATTTT
few TRBJ1-3 NA 19 TRBV25-1 CASSFFIGRDSQKGNTIYF TGTGCCAGCAGTTTTTTCATTGGACGCGACAGCCAGAAGGGAAACACCATATATTTT
few TRBJ1-6 NA 13 TRBV30 CAWSGTRAGPLHF TGTGCCTGGAGTGGGACAAGGGCAGGTCCCCTCCACTTT
NA TRBJ1-5 NA 14 TRBV5-1 CASSLGGSDQPQHF TGCGCCAGCAGCTTGGGAGGGTCTGATCAGCCCCAGCATTTT
NA TRBJ2-2 TRBD2 18 TRBV20-1 CSARDSGASGVGTGELFF TGCAGTGCTAGAGATAGTGGGGCTAGCGGGGTCGGCACCGGGGAGCTGTTTTTT
many TRBJ1-1 NA 15 TRBV19 CASSIVGGRYTEAFF TGTGCCAGTAGTATAGTCGGGGGGCGGTACACTGAAGCTTTCTTT
many TRBJ1-2 NA 11 TRBV2 CASSEGRSYTF TGTGCCAGCAGTGAAGGACGGAGCTACACCTTC
NA TRBJ2-7 NA 14 TRBV10-3 CAISEGGGLAEQYF TGTGCCATCAGTGAGGGGGGGGGCTTGGCCGAGCAGTACTTC